This T cell receptor beta chain was recovered during a study of cytomegalovirus exposure and HLA in healthy donors. Study-level points and caveats: In an earlier analysis, productive rearrangement rates for most beta V segments clustered near 87% or 30%. Across HLA loci, a later analysis found differing TCR association rates, with DRB1 most and HLA-C fewest.

This CDR3 has 16 residues. Germline CDR1 and CDR2: MDHEN and SYDVKM. The J segment lost 5 bases and the V segment lost 6 bases, leaving 16 bases of the junction unmatched. About this clone itself: The antigen remains unidentified.

The PCR made use of 60 Vbeta and 13 Jbeta primers. Assay: immunoSEQ multiplex PCR; the TCRdb copy retains only in-frame clones and omits some. Of about 140,000 clones listed, about 80% are singletons. The rearrangement joins TRBV28 to TRBJ2-7; 7 positions agree with TRBD1. Sequenced material: PBMCs. The receptor's source is a man in his forties or fifties in good health and CMV-seronegative. CDR3 residues: CASREAHRGPRDEQYF. As DNA, the CDR3 is TGTGCCAGCAGGGAGGCCCACAGGGGCCCAAGGGACGAGCAGTACTTC. The complete variable domain, with remaining parts taken from reference TRBV28 and TRBJ2-7, reads DVKVTQSSRYLVKRTGEKVFLECVQDMDHENMFWYRQDPGLGLRLIYFSYDVKMKEKGDIPEGYSVSREKKERFSLILESASTNQTSMYLCASREAHRGPRDEQYFGPGTRLTVT.